Shown below are 17 T cell receptor beta chains from a single sample sequenced in a study of early T cells in non-severe SARS-CoV-2 infection. TCRdb itself ran the 5' RACE reads through MiXCR, one entry per CDR3 protein. This table has about 35,000 distinct CDR3 sequences, roughly 6% appearing once. The sequenced sample was whole blood. These TCRs come from an adult who was a healthcare worker with PCR-confirmed SARS-CoV-2 infection or an uninfected control (not recorded which).

This clonotype appeared many times. The rearrangement uses TRBV12-3 or TRBV12-4 and TRBJ2-5; TRBD2 matches at 9 bases. The CDR3 consists of 18 residues. Trimming at V came to 6 bases and at J to 1 base, leaving 15 bases not matched to a gene. CDR3 in DNA: TGTGCCAGCAGCAACCGGGGGTCTAGCGGGACTCTCCAAGAGACCCAGTACTTC. Its translation: CASSNRGSSGTLQETQYF.

By frequency in the sample, this clonotype is medium-sized. The V call is TRBV5-4, the J call TRBJ2-7; possible D gene TRBD2, 6 bases. CDR1 SGHNT and CDR2 YYREEE come from the germline V gene (reference sequence). V lost 0 bases to trimming and J lost 7 bases, with 11 bases between them. This CDR3 is 13 amino acids long. The CDR3 region is CASSLGTKGEQYF. CDR3 DNA: TGTGCCAGCAGCTTGGGGACTAAGGGGGAGCAGTACTTC.

This clonotype came up a few times. The chain has TRBV10-2 and TRBJ2-3; D is undetermined. V dropped 2 bases and J dropped 0 bases, with 9 bases sitting between them. The CDR3 consists of 15 residues. CDR1 and CDR2 from the germline V gene are WSHSY and SAAADI. Here the CDR3 DNA reads TGCGCCAGCAGTGAGCGACGGAAAAGCACAGATACGCAGTATTTT. Translated, it gives CASSERRKSTDTQYF.

This clonotype was picked up a small number of times. This sequence joins TRBV10-2 and TRBJ2-7; TRBD2 agrees at 7 bases. J was trimmed by 5 bases and V by 3 bases; bases with no gene match: 10. The CDR3 runs to 15 residues. The germline V gene has CDR1 WSHSY and CDR2 SAAADI. CDR3 in amino acids: CASSENVAGVNEQYF. The CDR3 coding sequence is TGCGCCAGCAGTGAAAATGTGGCGGGAGTGAACGAGCAGTACTTC.

Many counts were recorded for this clonotype. The chain combines TRBV5-5 with TRBJ1-5; tentative D call: TRBD1 (6 bases). V lost 2 bases to trimming and J lost 4 bases, with 13 bases between them. The CDR3 contains 15 residues. Per germline, CDR1 SGHKS and CDR2 YYEKEE (reference sequence). The CDR3 spells CASSLGGFQNQPQHF. CDR3 coding DNA: TGTGCCAGCAGCTTAGGGGGGTTTCAGAATCAGCCCCAGCATTTT.

This clonotype has a count of ten or more. The chain uses TRBV6-6 and TRBJ2-3, with D possibly matching TRBD2 (5 bases). This CDR3 region has 14 residues. Germline assignment: CDR1 MNHNY and CDR2 SVGAGI (reference sequence). The V end lost 5 bases, the J end lost 3 bases, and 12 bases lay between the germline ends. Written as DNA, the CDR3 is TGTGCCAGCAGTAGACAACGAGGGACAGATACGCAGTATTTT. The encoded protein is CASSRQRGTDTQYF.

V gene TRBV30 combines with J gene TRBJ2-4, with TRBD1 matching over 8 bases. CDR1 GTSNPN and CDR2 SVGIG come from the germline V gene (reference sequence). There are 12 residues in the CDR3. V lost 6 bases to trimming and J lost 6 bases; unmatched junction nucleotides: 4. The CDR3 DNA follows: TGTGCCTGCGCCGGGACAGGAAACATTCAGTACTTC. This sequence encodes CACAGTGNIQYF.

The table lists this clonotype with many counts. V usage is TRBV28 and J usage is TRBJ1-1; D is uncertain. The germline gives CDR1 MDHEN, CDR2 SYDVKM. Trimming took off 7 bases at V and 4 bases at J, with 10 bases between the two ends. This CDR3 is built from 12 residues. CDR3 DNA: TGTGCCAGCACTGACCCGAGCACTGAAGCTTTCTTT. Encoded protein: CASTDPSTEAFF.

This clonotype was counted between two and nine times. This chain links TRBV3-1 with TRBJ1-1; perhaps TRBD1 as D (5 bases). V was clipped by 3 bases and J by 2 bases, with 10 bases between them. CDR1 and CDR2 from the germline V gene are LGHDT and YNNKEL (reference sequence). The CDR3 loop spans 14 amino acids. The CDR3 nucleotides are TGTGCCAGCAGCCACAGGGCAAGCAACACTGAAGCTTTCTTT. The encoded protein is CASSHRASNTEAFF. Filled out from reference TRBV3-1 and TRBJ1-1, the complete variable domain reads DTAVSQTPKYLVTQMGNDKSIKCEQNLGHDTMYWYKQDSKKFLKIMFSYNNKELIINETVPNRFSPKSPDKAHLNLHINSLELGDSAVYFCASSHRASNTEAFFGQGTRLTVV.

The rearrangement uses TRBV7-2 and TRBJ2-1; D is undetermined. CDR1 is SGHTA, CDR2 FQGNSA, per germline. This CDR3 comprises 15 residues. The V and J ends lost 1 base and 0 bases respectively, with 7 bases between them. As DNA, the CDR3 is TGTGCCAGCAGCTTAGTGGGCGGCTCCTACAATGAGCAGTTCTTC. Its protein product is CASSLVGGSYNEQFF.

This clonotype has ten or more counts. This chain joins TRBV11-2 and TRBJ2-3; D is unclear. Trimming stripped 5 bases from V and 10 bases from J, with 16 bases between. This CDR3 has 13 amino acids. The V gene's germline CDR1 is SGHAT and CDR2 FQNNGV. The DNA for the CDR3 is TGTGCCAGCAGCAGTCTAAGTGTGGTTGCGCAGTATTTT. Translation gives CASSSLSVVAQYF.

This chain connects TRBV20-1 to TRBJ2-7, with 8 bases that match TRBD1. The CDR3 spans 13 residues. Germline loops: CDR1 DFQATT, CDR2 SNEGSKA (reference sequence). V gave up 7 bases and J gave up 2 bases; unmatched junction bases: 7. CDR3 sequence (DNA): TGCAGTGGGCAAACAGGGGGGACCTACGAGCAGTACTTC. Translated, it gives CSGQTGGTYEQYF.

The chain joins TRBV11-2 to TRBJ2-5; 8 positions match TRBD1. Germline V CDR1 and CDR2: SGHAT, FQNNGV. V lost 2 bases, J lost 2 bases, and 7 bases stayed unmatched. The CDR3 is made up of 16 amino acids. CDR3 bases: TGTGCCAGCAGCTTAACGGGACAGGTGCTACAAGAGACCCAGTACTTC. It yields the protein CASSLTGQVLQETQYF. The whole variable domain, filled in from reference TRBV11-2 and TRBJ2-5, reads EAGVAQSPRYKIIEKRQSVAFWCNPISGHATLYWYQQILGQGPKLLIQFQNNGVVDDSQLPKDRFSAERLKGVDSTLKIQPAKLEDSAVYLCASSLTGQVLQETQYFGPGTRLLVL.

This chain joins TRBV5-4 and TRBJ2-7; 10 bases line up with TRBD2. Trimming took 4 bases from V and 5 from J; bases not matched to a gene: 6. CDR3 size: 14 residues. The germline CDR1 and CDR2 sequences are SGHNT and YYREEE (reference sequence). CDR3 in amino acids: CASSIAGGNHEQYF. The CDR3, as DNA: TGTGCCAGCAGCATAGCGGGAGGTAATCACGAGCAGTACTTC.

This clonotype was seen many times. This chain connects TRBV20-1 to TRBJ1-1; D unresolved. Germline V lookup: CDR1 DFQATT, CDR2 SNEGSKA (reference sequence). The CDR3 totals 10 residues. V lost 5 bases to trimming and J lost 8 bases, with 9 bases between them. CDR3 bases: TGCAGTGCTCCAACACTGGAAGCTTTCTTT. Translating it yields CSAPTLEAFF.

This clonotype was picked up many times. The V call is TRBV3-1, the J call TRBJ2-3, with D possibly called TRBD1 or TRBD2 (5 bases each). The CDR3 contains 13 residues. Deletions cut 6 bases from V and 3 bases from J, with 10 bases between. In germline, CDR1 is LGHDT, CDR2 YNNKEL (reference sequence). CDR3: CASSQGRTDTQYF. CDR3 coding DNA: TGTGCCAGCAGTCAGGGACGAACAGATACGCAGTATTTT.

This clonotype was seen at least ten times. V usage is TRBV9 and J usage is TRBJ2-7, with a possible D match to TRBD1 (5 bases). Germline assignment: CDR1 SGDLS and CDR2 YYNGEE. Trimming stripped 4 bases from V and 6 bases from J, with 20 bases between. CDR3 length: 15 amino acids. CDR3 loop: CASSRWPGVQGEQYF. The CDR3 DNA sequence: TGTGCCAGCAGCCGGTGGCCTGGCGTCCAGGGCGAGCAGTACTTC.